The 20 T cell receptor beta chains given below trace back to one sample, sequenced in a study of blood T cell repertoires in COVID-19. Here immunoSEQ multiplex PCR was the method, and the copy in TCRdb shows in-frame clones only, minus some. Of 150,000 to 200,000 clones in the sample, roughly 79% are singletons; the top ten hold 9% to 15%. The sample consisted of peripheral blood. Receptors originate from a woman aged 80 or over with COVID-19, enrolled during active disease.

This chain links TRBV11-2 with TRBJ1-2, with D possibly being TRBD1 (5 bases). CDR3 size: 13 residues. The germline gives CDR1 SGHAT, CDR2 FQNNGV. Trimming took 1 base from V and 4 from J, leaving 7 bases between them. In DNA, the CDR3 is TGTGCCAGCAGCTTAGGGGGCCTCTATGGCTACACCTTC. This encodes CASSLGGLYGYTF.

The J gene is TRBJ2-2, the V gene TRBV5-5; unclear D gene. The germline V and J ends were trimmed by 4 bases and 3 bases, with 13 bases remaining between them. Germline V gene data show CDR1 as SGHKS and CDR2 as YYEKEE (reference sequence). The CDR3 covers 15 residues. CDR3 coding DNA: TGTGCCAGCAGCCCCCGTCTGGCGGACACCGGGGAGCTGTTTTTT. Protein sequence: CASSPRLADTGELFF.

This clone was found once. This chain connects TRBV11-3 to TRBJ2-7; tentative D call: TRBD2 (5 bases). The ends were cut back, 1 base at V and 7 bases at J, with 26 bases in the middle. Germline lookup yields CDR1 SGHNT and CDR2 YENEEA. CDR3 length equals 18 residues. The CDR3 DNA follows: TGTGCCAGCAGCTTAGGTTTTCTGACTAACGGTGATACGGAGGAGCAGTACTTC. It is translated as CASSLGFLTNGDTEEQYF.

The chain carries TRBV2 and TRBJ2-1, with 11 bases that match TRBD2. Germline-derived CDR1 and CDR2 are SNHLY and FYNNEI. V shed 6 bases and J 6 bases; nucleotides not matched to a gene: 10. The CDR3 spans 16 residues. CDR3: CASSHLTSGGRNEQFF. In DNA form, the CDR3 reads TGTGCCAGCAGCCACCTTACTAGCGGGGGCCGCAATGAGCAGTTCTTC.

The chain uses TRBV2 and TRBJ2-1, with D unclear. Trimming cost V 2 bases and J 6 bases, with 8 bases left between them. The length of the CDR3 is 13 residues. Germline V CDR1 and CDR2: SNHLY, FYNNEI. The CDR3 coding sequence is TGTGCCAGCAGTGAACAGACGGGCAATGAGCAGTTCTTC. Amino acid sequence: CASSEQTGNEQFF.

This clone was detected once. V gene TRBV7-2 combines with J gene TRBJ2-1, with a weak D call TRBD2 (6 bases). V was trimmed by 1 base and J by 6 bases, leaving 10 bases between them. The CDR3 runs 14 residues. The germline CDR1 and CDR2 sequences are SGHTA and FQGNSA. Here the CDR3 reads CASSLGLARNEQFF. CDR3 DNA sequence: TGTGCCAGCAGCTTAGGGCTAGCGCGCAATGAGCAGTTCTTC.

This clone was seen a single time. The chain is built from TRBV7-2 and TRBJ2-2, with D perhaps matching TRBD1 (5 bases). The ends were cut back, 5 bases at V and 7 bases at J, with 11 bases in the middle. Germline-derived CDR1 and CDR2 are SGHTA and FQGNSA. The CDR3 runs 13 residues. CDR3: CASSPQVIGELFF. The CDR3 coding sequence is TGTGCCAGCAGCCCACAGGTGATCGGGGAGCTGTTTTTT.

The V call is TRBV5-4, the J call TRBJ2-5, with 12 bases identical to TRBD2. Trimming took 0 bases from V and 4 from J; bases not matched to a gene: 4. Germline assignment: CDR1 SGHNT and CDR2 YYREEE (reference sequence). This CDR3 spans 16 amino acids. The CDR3 coding sequence is TGTGCCAGCAGCTTGGGACTAGCGGGAGAAGGAGAGACCCAGTACTTC. This codes for CASSLGLAGEGETQYF.

The chain has TRBV5-6 and TRBJ2-7; TRBD1 matches 7 bases. The CDR3 has 14 amino acids. V trimming: 3 bases; J trimming: 4 bases; junction bases outside the gene matches: 7. Germline loops: CDR1 SGHDT, CDR2 YYEEEE. The CDR3 loop reads CASSWGQTNYEQYF. The CDR3 DNA reads TGTGCCAGCAGCTGGGGACAGACAAATTACGAGCAGTACTTC.

This chain links TRBV30 with TRBJ2-3; 7 bases fit TRBD2. The CDR3 has 15 residues. The V gene end was trimmed by 4 bases and the J gene end by 3 bases; junction bases not matched to a gene: 10. The V gene's germline CDR1 is GTSNPN and CDR2 SVGIG (reference sequence). The CDR3 DNA sequence: TGTGCCTGGATGACTAGCCTCACGGGTACAGATACGCAGTATTTT. Its protein product is CAWMTSLTGTDTQYF. The full variable domain, its missing parts supplied by reference TRBV30 and TRBJ2-3, is SQTIHQWPATLVQPVGSPLSLECTVEGTSNPNLYWYRQAAGRGLQLLFYSVGIGQISSEVPQNLSASRPQDRQFILSSKKLLLSDSGFYLCAWMTSLTGTDTQYFGPGTRLTVL.

V is TRBV6-1 and J is TRBJ1-1, with no clear D. CDR1 MNHNS and CDR2 SASEGT come from the germline V gene. V was pared by 3 bases and J by 0 bases, with 5 bases between. The CDR3 has 13 amino acids. In nucleotides, the CDR3 is TGTGCCAGCAGTGACCAAATGAACACTGAAGCTTTCTTT. This sequence encodes CASSDQMNTEAFF.

The gene calls are TRBV18 and TRBJ2-7; perhaps TRBD2 as D (6 bases). The V gene's germline CDR1 is KGHSH and CDR2 LQKENI. Trimming shortened V by 3 bases and J by 4 bases, and 10 bases separated the two germline ends. The CDR3 extends over 13 amino acids. The DNA for the CDR3 is TGTGCCAGCTCACCTGTGGGGGGTTACGAGCAGTACTTC. This codes for CASSPVGGYEQYF.

The V call is TRBV19, the J call TRBJ2-2; TRBD1 agrees at 8 bases. V was clipped by 4 bases and J by 5 bases; unmatched bases: 6. Germline V gives CDR1 LNHDA, CDR2 SQIVND (reference sequence). This CDR3 has 15 residues. CDR3: CASSKQGAGTGELFF. The CDR3 nucleotides are TGTGCCAGTAGTAAGCAGGGGGCCGGAACCGGGGAGCTGTTTTTT.

This clone has a handful of counts. The rearrangement joins TRBV2 to TRBJ2-3; no firm D call. Trimming shortened V by 3 bases and J by 0 bases, and 13 bases separated the two germline ends. Looked up from germline, CDR1 is SNHLY and CDR2 is FYNNEI. The CDR3 loop spans 16 amino acids. DNA for the CDR3: TGTGCCAGCAGTGATCTGCTGGAGAGGAGCACAGATACGCAGTATTTT. Its protein product is CASSDLLERSTDTQYF.

This chain links TRBV7-2 with TRBJ2-2, with a tentative D call TRBD2 (6 bases). The length of the CDR3 is 14 residues. V was clipped by 5 bases and J by 6 bases, with 13 bases between them. Germline assignment: CDR1 SGHTA and CDR2 FQGNSA. CDR3 region: CASSPRDWAGELFF. The CDR3 region has the DNA TGTGCCAGCAGCCCTCGGGACTGGGCCGGGGAGCTGTTTTTT.

J is TRBJ1-2 and V is TRBV30, with TRBD1 matching 9 bases. Germline V gives CDR1 GTSNPN, CDR2 SVGIG (reference sequence). CDR3 length: 16 residues. The J segment lost 4 bases and the V segment lost 3 bases, leaving 12 bases of the junction unmatched. Here the CDR3 DNA reads TGTGCCTGGAGCTTAGGGGGACAGGGCTACGGCTATGGCTACACCTTC. This sequence encodes CAWSLGGQGYGYGYTF.

The chain carries TRBV3-1 (or the pseudogene TRBV3-2) and TRBJ2-7, with TRBD2 identical over 12 bases. CDR1 and CDR2 from the germline V gene are LGHDT and YNNKEL (reference sequence). V lost 3 bases, J lost 7 bases, and 4 bases stayed unmatched. The CDR3 runs 14 residues. The CDR3 protein is CASSQTSGSGEQYF. The CDR3 DNA follows: TGTGCCAGCAGCCAGACTAGCGGGAGTGGGGAGCAGTACTTC.

The chain carries TRBV7-2 and TRBJ2-1, with D maybe TRBD2 (7 bases). The CDR3 covers 17 residues. Per germline, CDR1 SGHTA and CDR2 FQGNSA. V was trimmed by 6 bases and J by 5 bases, leaving 23 bases between them. The CDR3 coding sequence is TGTGCCAGCAGGCTGAATACCGGGGGGCCTAAAGACAATGAGCAGTTCTTC. Translation: CASRLNTGGPKDNEQFF.

J is TRBJ2-2 and V is TRBV5-1; a possible D gene is TRBD1 (5 bases). V was clipped by 0 bases and J by 0 bases, with 9 bases between them. Germline V gene lookup returns CDR1 SGHRS and CDR2 YFSETQ. This CDR3 contains 16 residues. The DNA for the CDR3 is TGCGCCAGCAGCTTGGAGTCCAGGGCGAACACCGGGGAGCTGTTTTTT. Its translation: CASSLESRANTGELFF. Full variable domain (outside the CDR3, taken from reference TRBV5-1 and TRBJ2-2): KAGVTQTPRYLIKTRGQQVTLSCSPISGHRSVSWYQQTPGQGLQFLFEYFSETQRNKGNFPGRFSGRQFSNSRSEMNVSTLELGDSALYLCASSLESRANTGELFFGEGSRLTVL.

The V gene is TRBV4-1, the J gene TRBJ1-6, with TRBD1 identical over 8 bases. In germline, CDR1 is MGHRA, CDR2 YSYEKL. CDR3 size: 18 residues. With 2 bases clipped from V and 1 base from J, the junction kept 7 bases outside the gene matches. CDR3 loop: CASSQPGQGGSYNSPLHF. The DNA for the CDR3 is TGCGCCAGCAGCCAACCCGGACAGGGAGGATCCTATAATTCACCCCTCCACTTT.